This TCR beta chain appears in the sequencing data of a study of shared clonotypes between healthy human individuals. Study-wide findings and caveats: Owing to a small donor count, the genetic and exposure-history diversity represented was limited. Rarefaction demonstrated incomplete sorted-subset sequencing despite large depth.

This clone came up once. Its antigen is not known. The germline gives CDR1 ENHRY, CDR2 SYGVKD. V gave up 8 bases and J gave up 5 bases, with 13 bases separating them. The CDR3 spans 12 residues. The test was conducted at deep level. The protocol was immunoSEQ multiplex PCR, while the TCRdb copy is restricted to in-frame clones and leaves out a portion. The data hold approximately 620,000 clones, with less than 98% observed a single time. Source material: naive CD4+ T cells sorted from blood. Described subset: CD45RA+ positively selected. The chain is built from TRBV10-3 and TRBJ2-7; D gene uncertain. The TCR sequence derives from a woman in her 30s in good health. CDR3 protein: CAISAKTDEQYF. The CDR3 nucleotides are TGTGCCATCTCTGCCAAAACCGACGAGCAGTACTTC.